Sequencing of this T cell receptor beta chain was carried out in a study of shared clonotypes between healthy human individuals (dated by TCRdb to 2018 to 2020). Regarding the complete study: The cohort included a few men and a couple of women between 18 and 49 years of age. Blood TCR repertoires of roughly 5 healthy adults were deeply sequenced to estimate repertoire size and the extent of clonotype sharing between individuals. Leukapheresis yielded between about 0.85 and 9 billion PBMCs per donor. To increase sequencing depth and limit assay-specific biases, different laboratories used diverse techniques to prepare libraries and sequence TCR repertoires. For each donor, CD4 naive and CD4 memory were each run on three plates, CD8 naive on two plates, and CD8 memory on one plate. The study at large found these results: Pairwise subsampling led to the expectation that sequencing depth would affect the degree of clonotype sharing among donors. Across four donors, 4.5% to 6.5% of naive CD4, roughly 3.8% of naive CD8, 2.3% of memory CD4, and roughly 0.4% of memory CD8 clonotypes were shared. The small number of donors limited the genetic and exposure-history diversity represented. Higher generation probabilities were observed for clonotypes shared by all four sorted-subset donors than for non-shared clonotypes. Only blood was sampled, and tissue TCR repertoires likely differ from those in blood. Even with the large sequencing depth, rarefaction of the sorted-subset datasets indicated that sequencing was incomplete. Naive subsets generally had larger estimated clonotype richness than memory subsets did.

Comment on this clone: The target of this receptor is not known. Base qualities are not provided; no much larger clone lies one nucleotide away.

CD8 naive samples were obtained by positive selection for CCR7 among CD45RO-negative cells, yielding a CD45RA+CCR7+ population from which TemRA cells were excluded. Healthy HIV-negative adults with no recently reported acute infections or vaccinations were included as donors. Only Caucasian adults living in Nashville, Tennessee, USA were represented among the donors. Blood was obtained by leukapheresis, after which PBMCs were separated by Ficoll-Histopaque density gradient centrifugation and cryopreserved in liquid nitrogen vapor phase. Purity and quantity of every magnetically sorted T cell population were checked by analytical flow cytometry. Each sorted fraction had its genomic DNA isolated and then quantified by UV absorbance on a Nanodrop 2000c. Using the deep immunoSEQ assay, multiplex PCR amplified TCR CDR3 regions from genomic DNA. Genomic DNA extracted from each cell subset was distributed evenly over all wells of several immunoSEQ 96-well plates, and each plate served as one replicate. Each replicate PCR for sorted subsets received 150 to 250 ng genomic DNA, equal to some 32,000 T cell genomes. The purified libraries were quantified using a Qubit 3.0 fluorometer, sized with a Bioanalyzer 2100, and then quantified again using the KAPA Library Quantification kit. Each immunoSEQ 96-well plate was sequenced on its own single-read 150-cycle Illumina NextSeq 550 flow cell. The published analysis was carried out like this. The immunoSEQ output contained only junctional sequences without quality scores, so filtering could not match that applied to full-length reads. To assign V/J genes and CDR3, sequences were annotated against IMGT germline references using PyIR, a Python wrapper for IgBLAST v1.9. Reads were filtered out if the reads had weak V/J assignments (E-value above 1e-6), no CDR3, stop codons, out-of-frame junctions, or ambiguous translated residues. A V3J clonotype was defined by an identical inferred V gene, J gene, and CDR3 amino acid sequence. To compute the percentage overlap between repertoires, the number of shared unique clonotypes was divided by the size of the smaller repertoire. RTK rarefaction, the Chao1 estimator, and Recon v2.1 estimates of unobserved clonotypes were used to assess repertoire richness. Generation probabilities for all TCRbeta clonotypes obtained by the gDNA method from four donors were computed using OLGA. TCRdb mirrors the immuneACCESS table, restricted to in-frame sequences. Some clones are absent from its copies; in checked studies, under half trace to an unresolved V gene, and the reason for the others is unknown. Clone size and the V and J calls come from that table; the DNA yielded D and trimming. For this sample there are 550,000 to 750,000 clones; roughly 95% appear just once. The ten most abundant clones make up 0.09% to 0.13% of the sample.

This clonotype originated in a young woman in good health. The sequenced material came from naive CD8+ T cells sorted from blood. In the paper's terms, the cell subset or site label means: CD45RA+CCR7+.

The CDR3 protein sequence reads: CASSPRQGNTGELFF. The sequenced DNA: TGTGCCAGCAGCCCGCGACAGGGGAACACCGGGGAGCTGTTTTTT. The sequence joins TRBV11-3 to TRBJ2-2, with 7 middle bases fitting TRBD1. The CDR3 sequence holds 15 residues, the cysteine and phenylalanine included. The entry retains the CDR3 DNA only, 45 bases that are in frame from base 1. CDR1 and CDR2 are drawn from the germline V gene: SGHNT, YENEEA. Here V drops 5 bases and J drops 1 base, and the junction holds 4 bases not matched to any gene.